This entry lists 5 T cell receptor beta chains sequenced from one sample in a study of T cells in Graves' hyperthyroidism and ophthalmopathy. Amplification of TCR beta CDR3 regions was performed using RNA transcripts as template. An initial round of RT-PCR targeting the TCR CDR3 relied on the HTBI primer set. Via MiXCR, TCRdb re-called the multiplex PCR reads, giving one row per CDR3 protein. Of some 270,000 distinct CDR3 sequences in the sample, 12% to 15% were seen once. Material for sequencing was blood. These receptors all stem from a woman in her forties with Graves' hyperthyroidism.

This clonotype was picked up many times. The chain uses TRBV18 and TRBJ2-5; D gene unclear. Per germline, CDR1 KGHSH and CDR2 LQKENI. V lost 0 bases and J lost 4, with 9 bases in between. CDR3 length: 14 residues. This CDR3 is CASSPPVGRETQYF. The CDR3 nucleotides are TGTGCCAGCTCACCACCGGTGGGCCGAGAGACCCAGTACTTC.

This clonotype occurred a few times. V gene TRBV7-3 combines with J gene TRBJ1-1; D unresolved. CDR3 length equals 15 residues. CDR1 SGHTA and CDR2 FQGTGA come from the germline V gene. Between the trimmed V and J ends, which lost 8 bases and 0 bases, there was a span of 16 bases. The DNA for the CDR3 is TGTGCCAGCGGCCCTTCTGCGGGTATGAACACTGAAGCTTTCTTT. Translation: CASGPSAGMNTEAFF.

The V gene is TRBV27, the J gene TRBJ2-7; D perhaps matches TRBD2 (6 bases). The ends were cut back, 6 bases at V and 2 bases at J, with 17 bases in the middle. The CDR3 is made up of 15 amino acids. The V gene's germline CDR1 is MNHEY and CDR2 SMNVEV (reference sequence). The CDR3 here is CASRNRLGKTYEQYF. The CDR3 DNA reads TGTGCCAGCAGGAATAGACTAGGAAAAACCTACGAGCAGTACTTC.

This clonotype has ten or more counts. The gene calls are TRBV28 and TRBJ2-7, with no clear D. CDR1 and CDR2 (germline): MDHEN, SYDVKM. Between the trimmed V and J ends, which lost 6 bases and 0 bases, there was a span of 6 bases. The CDR3 contains 12 residues. The CDR3 here is CASRGLSYEQYF. The CDR3 DNA is TGTGCCAGCAGGGGCCTCTCCTACGAGCAGTACTTC.

This clonotype has a count of ten or more. CDR3 region: CASRPSGFVGNQPQHF. The CDR3 nucleotides are TGTGCCAGCAGGCCCTCAGGGTTTGTAGGCAATCAGCCCCAGCATTTT. The chain links TRBV27 to TRBJ1-5, with a possible D match to TRBD1 (5 bases). Germline V gene sequence: CDR1 MNHEY, CDR2 SMNVEV (reference sequence). The CDR3 loop spans 16 amino acids. V lost 6 bases and J 2 bases, leaving 17 bases between the germline ends.